This T cell receptor beta chain was retrieved from a study of CD8+CD57+ T cells in acquired aplastic anemia. Researchers used genomic DNA as the template to profile TCR beta VDJ and CDR3. TCRdb re-called the reads through MiXCR, storing one row per CDR3 protein. This repertoire shows around 120,000 distinct CDR3 sequences, about two fifths found once; its top ten account for roughly 2.7%. Findings and caveats of the study: Patients and controls turned out to have approximately 29 CD8+ CDR3 sequences in common.

In patients chosen for sequencing, flow cytometry had shown CD8+CD57+ cell expansion. As regards this clonotype: Its antigen remains unidentified.

CDR3 length: 13 amino acids. CDR1 is DFQATT and CDR2 is SNEGSKA in the germline V gene (reference sequence). The germline V and J ends were trimmed by 5 bases and 3 bases, with 11 bases remaining between them. This receptor was obtained from a human donor with aplastic anemia. Sample: sorted CD4+, CD8+, or CD8+CD57+ T cells (not recorded which) from PBMCs. The chain combines TRBV20-1 with TRBJ1-5; no clear D gene. CDR3 nucleotide sequence: TGCAGTGCTCGGACTGATTACAATCAGCCCCAGCATTTT. Translation gives CSARTDYNQPQHF.